Listed below are T cell receptor beta chains from one sample, sequenced in a study of PD-L1 blockade in urothelial cancer. Data came from immunoSEQ multiplex PCR; TCRdb stores just in-frame clones and leaves some out. This sample carries more than 30,000 clones, roughly 89% of them seen once, and the ten largest clones take about 2%. The source material was PBMCs, sampled around atezolizumab (anti-PD-L1) treatment. These TCRs come from a man aged 60-69 years with urothelial cancer. The CDR3 runs from the conserved cysteine through the conserved F or W. D genes are given only for firm matches. A clone size is listed for some rows: how often the clone was seen (once, few, many), or a class if it is expanded.

v_gene	len	d_gene	abundance	j_gene	CDR3aa	CDR3nt
TRBV6-1	12	NA	NA	TRBJ1-1	CASSETGPRAFF	TGTGCCAGCAGTGAGACAGGCCCGCGAGCTTTCTTT
TRBV6-6	14	TRBD1	NA	TRBJ1-4	CASSRQGINEKLFF	TGTGCCAGCAGTAGACAGGGGATTAATGAAAAACTGTTTTTT
TRBV5-4	13	TRBD1	NA	TRBJ1-2	CASSRTGVVGYTF	TGTGCCAGCAGTCGGACAGGGGTAGTTGGCTACACCTTC
TRBV10-2	13	TRBD1	NA	TRBJ2-7	CASTSDRVYEQYF	TGCGCCAGCACCTCCGACAGGGTCTACGAGCAGTACTTC
TRBV7-9	12	NA	NA	TRBJ1-4	CASSHNRDELFF	TGTGCCAGCAGCCACAACAGGGATGAACTGTTTTTT
TRBV6-5	16	NA	NA	TRBJ2-1	CASSYVPRGLHDEQFF	TGTGCCAGCAGTTACGTCCCCAGGGGATTGCACGATGAGCAGTTCTTC
TRBV7-2	14	NA	NA	TRBJ2-4	CASSPQGDKGFQYF	TGTGCCAGCAGCCCACAGGGTGATAAGGGGTTTCAGTACTTC
TRBV21-1	18	NA	NA	TRBJ2-2	CASSITGTGVHFTGELFF	TGTGCCAGCAGCATCACCGGGACAGGGGTCCATTTCACCGGGGAGCTGTTTTTT
TRBV27	15	TRBD2	NA	TRBJ2-1	CASAGGKDWRNEQFF	TGTGCCAGCGCGGGGGGAAAAGACTGGCGAAATGAGCAGTTCTTC
TRBV5-4	14	TRBD2	NA	TRBJ2-7	CASSQSLAGYEQYF	TGTGCCAGCAGCCAGTCCCTAGCGGGCTACGAGCAGTACTTC
TRBV28	13	NA	NA	TRBJ2-1	CASSLGAPNEQFF	TGTGCCAGCAGTTTGGGGGCGCCCAATGAGCAGTTCTTC
TRBV6-1	18	TRBD1	NA	TRBJ2-1	CASSGDRGRPISYNEQFF	TGTGCCAGCAGTGGGGACAGGGGCCGACCAATTTCATACAATGAGCAGTTCTTC
TRBV18	15	NA	NA	TRBJ1-1	CASSPVGFEGTEAFF	TGTGCCAGCTCACCGGTCGGTTTTGAGGGCACTGAAGCTTTCTTT
TRBV28	16	NA	NA	TRBJ2-3	CASSLGPGGPTDTQYF	TGTGCCAGCAGTTTAGGGCCCGGGGGACCCACAGATACGCAGTATTTT
TRBV30	13	NA	once	TRBJ1-4	CAWSSGLDEKLFF	TGTGCCTGGAGTTCAGGGCTGGACGAAAAACTGTTTTTT
TRBV28	16	TRBD2	few	TRBJ2-7	CASSPLGAGASYEQYF	TGTGCCAGCAGTCCCTTGGGAGCGGGGGCATCCTACGAGCAGTACTTC
TRBV7-6	16	NA	NA	TRBJ1-6	CASSLGDNTYNSPLHF	TGTGCCAGCAGCTTAGGGGACAACACCTATAATTCACCCCTCCACTTT
TRBV10-3	17	NA	once	TRBJ2-3	CAISEPLGLQSTDTQYF	TGTGCCATCAGTGAGCCCCTCGGACTCCAAAGCACAGATACGCAGTATTTT
TRBV5-4	15	TRBD1	NA	TRBJ2-1	CASSVGGENSNEQFF	TGTGCCAGCAGCGTAGGGGGCGAAAACTCTAATGAGCAGTTCTTC
TRBV2	16	TRBD1	NA	TRBJ1-1	CASSPNIQGAGTEAFF	TGTGCCAGCAGTCCAAATATACAGGGGGCGGGCACTGAAGCTTTCTTT
TRBV5-6	13	NA	NA	TRBJ2-1	CASSAPGVNEQFF	TGTGCCAGCAGCGCCCCAGGGGTCAATGAGCAGTTCTTC
TRBV7-9	18	NA	NA	TRBJ2-3	CASRGLPTRSIFTDTQYF	TGTGCCAGCAGGGGACTGCCGACGCGGTCTATCTTCACAGATACGCAGTATTTT
TRBV27	15	TRBD1	NA	TRBJ1-1	CASSSLGQAGTEAFF	TGTGCCAGCAGTTCCCTGGGACAGGCGGGCACTGAAGCTTTCTTT
TRBV4-1	14	TRBD1	once	TRBJ2-2	CASSQTGVTGELFF	TGCGCCAGCAGCCAGACAGGGGTCACCGGGGAGCTGTTTTTT
TRBV5-1	12	NA	NA	TRBJ2-7	CASSLALGEQYF	TGCGCCAGCAGCTTGGCGCTAGGCGAGCAGTACTTC
TRBV9	13	NA	NA	TRBJ1-1	CASSTQGDTEAFF	TGTGCCAGCAGCACCCAGGGTGACACTGAAGCTTTCTTT
TRBV9	14	NA	NA	TRBJ1-3	CASTAGGDGNTIYF	TGTGCCAGCACCGCGGGGGGCGACGGAAACACCATATATTTT
TRBV5-6	15	TRBD1	NA	TRBJ1-2	CASSKEQGFSYGYTF	TGTGCCAGCAGCAAAGAACAGGGGTTTAGCTATGGCTACACCTTC
TRBV27	18	NA	NA	TRBJ2-3	CASSLGGSLFRAGDTQYF	TGTGCCAGCAGTTTGGGAGGAAGTCTATTCCGGGCGGGGGATACGCAGTATTTT
TRBV28	15	TRBD1	NA	TRBJ1-1	CASSGGGVANTEAFF	TGTGCCAGCAGTGGAGGGGGCGTCGCGAACACTGAAGCTTTCTTT
TRBV7-2	15	TRBD1	NA	TRBJ1-3	CASSQQGPGGNTIYF	TGTGCCAGCAGCCAACAGGGGCCGGGGGGAAACACCATATATTTT
TRBV27	16	NA	NA	TRBJ1-5	CASSSTGMGSNQPQHF	TGTGCCAGCAGTTCTACAGGGATGGGGAGCAATCAGCCCCAGCATTTT
TRBV5-1	13	NA	NA	TRBJ2-1	CATRGGSYNEQFF	TGCGCCACCAGAGGGGGTTCCTACAATGAGCAGTTCTTC
TRBV7-2	16	TRBD2	NA	TRBJ2-1	CASSLAGGRTYNEQFF	TGTGCCAGCAGCCTAGCGGGAGGGAGAACCTACAATGAGCAGTTCTTC
TRBV6-5	14	NA	NA	TRBJ2-5	CASSYGSLGETQYF	TGTGCCAGCAGTTACGGCAGCCTAGGAGAGACCCAGTACTTC
TRBV7-8	14	TRBD1	NA	TRBJ2-1	CASSLWQGAYEQFF	TGTGCCAGCAGCTTATGGCAGGGGGCCTATGAGCAGTTCTTC
TRBV5-6	13	TRBD1	once	TRBJ2-7	CASSFGLDRGQYF	TGTGCCAGCAGTTTTGGGCTCGACAGGGGGCAGTACTTC
TRBV6-6	11	NA	once	TRBJ1-2	CAVGTNYGYTF	TGTGCCGTAGGGACAAACTATGGCTACACCTTC
TRBV5-1	14	NA	NA	TRBJ2-7	CASSPSGGSYEQYF	TGCGCCAGCAGCCCATCTGGGGGGAGCTACGAGCAGTACTTC
TRBV19	14	NA	NA	TRBJ1-1	CASSLQTGNTEAFF	TGTGCCAGTAGTCTCCAGACAGGGAACACTGAAGCTTTCTTT
TRBV27	17	NA	NA	TRBJ2-1	CASSPQGGAGVQNEQFF	TGTGCCAGCAGTCCCCAGGGGGGAGCGGGGGTCCAAAATGAGCAGTTCTTC